These T cell receptor beta chains were read from a single sample in a study of T cell responses to AZD1222 COVID-19 vaccine. The protocol was immunoSEQ multiplex PCR, while the TCRdb copy is restricted to in-frame clones and leaves out a portion. The data contain about 96,000 clones, 85% to 90% of them singletons. Here the sequenced sample was peripheral blood, taken on day 0 of AZD1222 vaccination. The source is an adult in good health. Each CDR3 is given with its conserved first and last residue. Each record gives: J gene, V gene, CDR3 protein.

j_call: TRBJ2-1; v_call: TRBV18; cdr3_aa: CASSPPGLAGGQQVEQFF
j_call: TRBJ2-7; v_call: TRBV5-4; cdr3_aa: CASSFPAGLEQYF
j_call: TRBJ2-5; v_call: TRBV30; cdr3_aa: CAWSVGETQYF
j_call: TRBJ1-1; v_call: TRBV7-9; cdr3_aa: CASSSQGVGTEAFF
j_call: TRBJ2-1; v_call: TRBV7-3; cdr3_aa: CASSLATSGSNEQFF
j_call: TRBJ2-7; v_call: TRBV28; cdr3_aa: CASGGDSPYEQYF
j_call: TRBJ2-1; v_call: TRBV28; cdr3_aa: CASVALAGEQFF
j_call: TRBJ1-1; v_call: TRBV27; cdr3_aa: CASSLQGRTEAFF
j_call: TRBJ2-7; v_call: TRBV19; cdr3_aa: CASSIGLQASSYEQYF
j_call: TRBJ1-1; v_call: TRBV9; cdr3_aa: CASSGKVNTEAFF